This paragraph covers one T cell receptor (beta chain) sequence. This clone was recorded once. Its cognate antigen has yet to be identified. There are no base qualities to consult, and no much larger clone falls within one base. Patients with autoimmune disease history or receiving systemic immunosuppression were excluded from the trial. Peripheral blood for TCR sequencing was drawn from every dose cohort at baseline, at cycle 4 day 1 and at cycle 7 day 1. Samples were obtained from an open-label, multicenter, first-in-human phase I dose-escalation trial of ivuxolimab. The trial enrolled adults with locally advanced or metastatic head and neck squamous cell, hepatocellular, melanoma or renal cell carcinoma. Before TCR sequencing, CD4+ T cells and CD8+ T cells were sorted from peripheral blood as separate populations. The trim is 1 base for V and 7 bases for J, with a gap of 7 bases between the germline ends. From the cysteine up to the phenylalanine, the CDR3 has a length of 12 residues. Only the CDR3 part of the read is kept: 36 bases, read in frame from the first base. CDR1 and CDR2 (SEHNR, FQNEAQ) derive from the germline V gene (reference sequence).

The data belong to a study of OX40 agonist ivuxolimab in advanced cancers. General notes on the study: Ivuxolimab was a fully human IgG2 agonistic monoclonal antibody targeting the costimulatory receptor OX40 (CD134). A male proportion of roughly 80% and a mean age of approximately 61 years, ranging from about 23 to 79, were recorded for the dose-escalation cohort. Intravenous ivuxolimab was administered to patients every 2 weeks at six dose levels: 0.01, 0.1, 0.3, 1.5, 3 and 10 mg/kg. The purpose of peripheral TCRbeta sequencing was to test whether ivuxolimab changed TCR sequence diversity and led to clonal T-cell expansion. Of the 50 to 55 patients in dose escalation, about 20 had hepatocellular carcinoma, some 15 had melanoma, 9 had renal cell carcinoma and 9 had head and neck cancer. The paper covers the monotherapy dose-escalation part of the phase I ivuxolimab trial, which included N of about 50 patients. Partial responses occurred in three dose-escalation patients: two with cutaneous melanoma and one with hepatocellular carcinoma. Patients were allowed to have had prior anti-PD-1, anti-PD-L1 or anti-CTLA-4 therapy, and around 40% of the dose-escalation patients had previously received checkpoint inhibitors.

What the study reported, not specific to this receptor: At doses of 0.1 to 3.0 mg/kg, clonal expansion of both CD4+ and CD8+ T cells in blood was seen between baseline and week 6. Low levels of normalized T-cell clonal expansion were also shown by some nonresponding patients. After ivuxolimab, CD8+ T cells had more expanded clones than CD4+ T cells on average. The antigen specificity of the peripheral T cells that underwent clonal expansion was not determined. In the 0.1-3.0 mg/kg groups, partial responders were among the patients with the lowest normalized peripheral clonal expansion, particularly in CD8+ T cells.

Genomic DNA was extracted from sorted cells for sequencing of the TCRbeta CDR3 region. The immunoSEQ Assay was used for sequencing of TCRbeta CDR3 regions. TCRdb stores this immuneACCESS table with in-frame sequences only. Part of the clones is absent; in the studies checked, under half of the shortfall reflects unresolved V genes, and no reason is known for the rest. This sample holds around 53,000 clones; about 88% were observed only once. Around 0.61% of the sample goes to the ten largest clones. The sequencing used CD4+ or CD8+ T cells sorted from blood, collected in a trial of the OX40 agonist ivuxolimab. The TCR was taken from an adult with an advanced solid tumor such as melanoma, head and neck, liver or kidney cancer. The receptor chain draws on TRBV7-9 and TRBJ1-2, with the D gene uncertain. The DNA sequence is given as TGTGCCAGCAGCTTAGGCAACGGTGGCTACACCTTC. Its translation reads: CASSLGNGGYTF.